A single sample is the source of the 26 T cell receptor beta chains below, sequenced in a study of cytotoxic CD8 clonotypes in ibrutinib-treated CLL. The method was immunoSEQ multiplex PCR; TCRdb's version includes in-frame clones alone and lacks a portion of them. Found here are about 72,000 clones, around 81% of them singletons; the top ten hold roughly 8%. The sequenced sample was PBMCs, obtained at disease progression, from a patient treated with ibrutinib. The receptors come from a human donor with chronic lymphocytic leukemia.

This clone showed up just once. This rearrangement joins TRBV19 to TRBJ1-1; D unresolved. V lost 2 bases and J lost 2, with 6 bases in between. The CDR3 extends over 13 amino acids. Germline V CDR1 and CDR2: LNHDA, SQIVND (reference sequence). The CDR3 bases are TGTGCCAGTAGTATAATCCGAAACACTGAAGCTTTCTTT. Protein product: CASSIIRNTEAFF.

The DNA for the CDR3 is TGTGCCAGCAGAGCAGACTGGCCCACTGAAGCTTTCTTT. This codes for CASRADWPTEAFF. The chain uses TRBV28 and TRBJ1-1; D is uncertain. Germline assignment: CDR1 MDHEN and CDR2 SYDVKM. The CDR3 sequence is 13 residues long. V lost 6 bases, J lost 4 bases, and 12 bases lay in between. Using reference TRBV28 and TRBJ1-1 for the parts outside the CDR3, the full variable domain is DVKVTQSSRYLVKRTGEKVFLECVQDMDHENMFWYRQDPGLGLRLIYFSYDVKMKEKGDIPEGYSVSREKKERFSLILESASTNQTSMYLCASRADWPTEAFFGQGTRLTVV.

This rearrangement joins TRBV30 to TRBJ1-5; TRBD1 might be the D (5 bases). Trimming cost V 3 bases and J 5 bases, with 11 bases left between them. This CDR3 has 13 residues. In germline, CDR1 is GTSNPN, CDR2 SVGIG (reference sequence). As DNA, the CDR3 is TGTGCCTGGAGGCCAGGGAGGCATCAGCCCCAGCATTTT. Translation gives CAWRPGRHQPQHF.

A few counts support this clone. Other nucleotide sequences in the sample specify the same CDR3. The chain recombines TRBV19 with TRBJ2-3, with no clear D. V lost 5 bases to trimming and J lost 3 bases, with 6 bases between them. Germline values: CDR1 LNHDA, CDR2 SQIVND (reference sequence). The CDR3 loop spans 12 amino acids. CDR3 residues: CASSARTDTQYF. CDR3 in DNA: TGTGCCAGTAGTGCCCGAACAGATACGCAGTATTTT.

The J gene is TRBJ2-1, the V gene TRBV9; D possibly corresponds to TRBD2 (5 bases). This CDR3 spans 13 amino acids. Germline V CDR1 and CDR2: SGDLS, YYNGEE. Trimming removed 4 bases from V and 15 bases from J, with 20 bases in between. The CDR3 nucleotides read TGTGCCAGCAGCCCTCACGGGATACTAGAAGGGTTCTTC. Encoded protein: CASSPHGILEGFF.

The chain has TRBV27 and TRBJ1-5, with D tentatively TRBD1 (6 bases). Germline V gene lookup returns CDR1 MNHEY and CDR2 SMNVEV (reference sequence). V lost 8 bases and J 4 bases, leaving 30 bases between the germline ends. The CDR3 sequence is 19 residues long. The CDR3 region is CASPLITLARGVRNQPQHF. Written as DNA, the CDR3 is TGTGCCAGCCCCCTCATTACTCTGGCTAGGGGGGTGCGGAATCAGCCCCAGCATTTT.

The gene calls are TRBV13 and TRBJ2-3; weak D call: TRBD1 (6 bases). The CDR3 covers 15 residues. V was shortened by 5 bases and J by 6 bases, with 18 bases between the two germline ends. The V gene's germline CDR1 is PRHDT and CDR2 FYEKMQ (reference sequence). For the CDR3, the DNA is TGTGCCAGCAGCGCCCGGTTAAACAGGGTTGATACGCAGTATTTT. Translating gives CASSARLNRVDTQYF. The full variable domain, completed using reference TRBV13 and TRBJ2-3, is AAGVIQSPRHLIKEKRETATLKCYPIPRHDTVYWYQQGPGQDPQFLISFYEKMQSDKGSIPDRFSAQQFSDYHSELNMSSLELGDSALYFCASSARLNRVDTQYFGPGTRLTVL.

The chain carries TRBV6-1 and TRBJ1-5, with 8 bases that match TRBD1. Trimming removed 6 bases from V and 4 bases from J; junction bases left unmatched: 8. There are 15 residues in the CDR3. Germline CDR1 is MNHNS and CDR2 is SASEGT. The CDR3 DNA is TGTGCCAGCAGCCGGGACAGGAGTTTGAATCAGCCCCAGCATTTT. This translates into CASSRDRSLNQPQHF.

The gene calls are TRBV5-4 and TRBJ2-3; the D is unclear. The germline CDR1 and CDR2 sequences are SGHNT and YYREEE (reference sequence). The CDR3 runs to 15 residues. V lost 4 bases, J lost 2 bases, and 14 bases lay in between. The DNA of the CDR3 is TGTGCCAGCAGCACCGGACGGTTCCACACAGATACGCAGTATTTT. Its translation is CASSTGRFHTDTQYF.

This clone was found once. The chain carries TRBV25-1 and TRBJ2-6, with D tentatively TRBD1 (5 bases). The CDR3 is 18 residues long. Trimming cost V 3 bases and J 1 base, with 16 bases left between them. Germline-derived CDR1 and CDR2 are MGHDK and SYGVNS. CDR3 residues: CASSDEAGKLSGANVLTF. The CDR3 DNA reads as TGTGCCAGCAGTGACGAGGCAGGGAAGCTGTCTGGGGCCAACGTCCTGACTTTC.

The chain links TRBV27 to TRBJ1-5; D unresolved. Germline V gives CDR1 MNHEY, CDR2 SMNVEV (reference sequence). Trimming took off 10 bases at V and 9 bases at J, with 16 bases between the two ends. The CDR3 has 12 amino acids. CDR3 loop: CATQPLNGPQHF. CDR3 sequence (DNA): TGTGCCACCCAACCTCTGAACGGGCCCCAGCATTTT.

The V and J genes are TRBV11-2 and TRBJ2-2, with 7 nucleotides matching TRBD1. From germline, CDR1 is SGHAT and CDR2 FQNNGV. With V trimmed by 5 bases and J by 4 bases, 7 bases remained unmatched. The CDR3 contains 15 residues. Here the CDR3 reads CASSLLSGGTGELFF. CDR3 coding DNA: TGTGCCAGCAGCCTCTTATCAGGGGGCACCGGGGAGCTGTTTTTT.

The chain joins TRBV4-2 to TRBJ2-2; D not certain. Trimming removed 0 bases from V and 4 bases from J, with 18 bases in between. This CDR3 contains 18 residues. The V gene's germline CDR1 is LGHNA and CDR2 YNFKEQ. In nucleotides, the CDR3 is TGTGCCAGCAGCCAAGATCCGACCTCGCCTCGATTCACCGGGGAGCTGTTTTTT. It codes for CASSQDPTSPRFTGELFF.

The V and J genes are TRBV5-1 and TRBJ1-2; D is undetermined. Trimming pared 2 bases from V and 5 bases from J, leaving 7 bases between. The germline V gene encodes CDR1 SGHRS and CDR2 YFSETQ. The CDR3 extends over 12 amino acids. The CDR3 loop is CASSFATYGYTF. In DNA form, the CDR3 reads TGCGCCAGCAGCTTTGCTACGTATGGCTACACCTTC. The whole variable domain, filled in from reference TRBV5-1 and TRBJ1-2, reads KAGVTQTPRYLIKTRGQQVTLSCSPISGHRSVSWYQQTPGQGLQFLFEYFSETQRNKGNFPGRFSGRQFSNSRSEMNVSTLELGDSALYLCASSFATYGYTFGSGTRLTVV.

This clone was recorded a few times. The V and J genes are TRBV6-1 and TRBJ2-5; 10 bases map to TRBD1. V dropped 5 bases and J dropped 5; count of bases not matched to a gene: 8. The CDR3 spans 15 residues. Germline lookup yields CDR1 MNHNS and CDR2 SASEGT. The CDR3 spells CASSFRQGAGETQYF. CDR3 sequence (DNA): TGTGCCAGCAGTTTTCGACAGGGGGCAGGGGAGACCCAGTACTTC.

This chain uses TRBV7-9 with TRBJ1-2, with 7 bases matching TRBD1. With 0 bases clipped from V and 4 bases from J, the junction kept 2 bases outside the gene matches. Looked up from germline, CDR1 is SEHNR and CDR2 is FQNEAQ (reference sequence). The CDR3 runs 14 residues. CDR3 coding DNA: TGTGCCAGCAGCTTAGCCAGGGGGACCTATGGCTACACCTTC. Translation gives CASSLARGTYGYTF.

The rearrangement joins TRBV27 to TRBJ1-1; D is uncertain. The V end lost 3 bases, the J end lost 4 bases, and 9 bases lay between the germline ends. The germline CDR1 and CDR2 sequences are MNHEY and SMNVEV (reference sequence). The CDR3 consists of 13 residues. The CDR3 nucleotides are TGTGCCAGCAGTTTCTTACCGGGCACTGAAGCTTTCTTT. It codes for CASSFLPGTEAFF.

This clone has just a few counts. V is TRBV12-5 and J is TRBJ2-7, with D tentatively TRBD1 (6 bases). Between the trimmed V and J ends, which lost 0 bases and 5 bases, there was a span of 14 bases. The germline V gene encodes CDR1 LGHNT and CDR2 FRNRAP. CDR3 length: 15 amino acids. For the CDR3, the DNA is TGTGCTAGTGGTTTGGTACAGGGACATTACCACGAGCAGTACTTC. This gives the protein CASGLVQGHYHEQYF.

The chain combines TRBV9 with TRBJ1-6; D is possibly TRBD1 (6 bases). The germline V and J ends were trimmed by 3 bases and 0 bases, with 19 bases remaining between them. CDR3 length: 19 residues. Looked up from germline, CDR1 is SGDLS and CDR2 is YYNGEE. The CDR3 spells CASSDTLTGPSSYNSPLHF. The CDR3 bases are TGTGCCAGCAGCGATACTTTAACAGGGCCGAGCTCCTATAATTCACCCCTCCACTTT.

This clone was picked up a small number of times. CDR3 region: CASSRTSGYEQYF. The CDR3 coding sequence is TGTGCCAGCAGCAGAACTAGCGGGTACGAGCAGTACTTC. The chain combines TRBV6-5 with TRBJ2-7; 9 bases are a match to TRBD2. After removal of 6 bases from V and 4 bases from J, the junction contained 4 bases not matched to a gene. The CDR3 length is 13 residues. Germline CDR1 and CDR2: MNHEY and SVGAGI.

The chain carries TRBV11-2 and TRBJ2-3, with D tentatively TRBD2 (5 bases). This CDR3 is built from 15 residues. Trimming took 3 bases from V and 2 from J, leaving 12 bases between them. The germline CDR1 and CDR2 sequences are SGHAT and FQNNGV. The CDR3 nucleotides read TGTGCCAGCAGCTTCTTGCGGGCGGCCACAGATACGCAGTATTTT. This gives the protein CASSFLRAATDTQYF.

The chain is built from TRBV4-2 and TRBJ1-1; D uncertain. The CDR3 spans 14 residues. CDR1 is LGHNA, CDR2 YNFKEQ, per germline. V shed 2 bases and J shed 7 bases, with 14 bases lying between them. As DNA, the CDR3 is TGTGCCAGCAGCCAACCCACCACAGTGGGTGAAGCTTTCTTT. Its translation is CASSQPTTVGEAFF.

CDR3 amino acids: CATSPLSSGGGHYEQYF. For the CDR3, the DNA is TGTGCCACCTCACCCCTATCTAGCGGGGGGGGACACTACGAGCAGTACTTC. The V call is TRBV27, the J call TRBJ2-7; 12 nucleotides align to TRBD2. Germline V gene sequence: CDR1 MNHEY, CDR2 SMNVEV (reference sequence). The CDR3 is 17 residues long. After removal of 10 bases from V and 3 bases from J, the junction contained 16 bases not matched to a gene.

This sequence joins TRBV5-8 and TRBJ1-6; unclear D gene. Germline loops: CDR1 SGHTS, CDR2 YDEGEE. The CDR3 has 13 amino acids. V shed 0 bases and J shed 14 bases, with 12 bases lying between them. The DNA for the CDR3 is TGTGCCAGCAGCTTGGTGGGTCCCCGGACCCTCCACTTT. It encodes CASSLVGPRTLHF.

This sequence joins TRBV5-1 and TRBJ1-2, with unresolved D. CDR1 SGHRS and CDR2 YFSETQ come from the germline V gene. This CDR3 has 15 residues. The V end was cut by 4 bases, the J end by 4 bases, with 17 bases between. CDR3 DNA sequence: TGCGCCAGCAGCCCACCCTACTCGCTCAGCTATGGCTACACCTTC. It specifies CASSPPYSLSYGYTF.

This clone was found a few times. The chain recombines TRBV5-6 with TRBJ2-7; D call uncertain. CDR3 length: 15 amino acids. Trimming took off 3 bases at V and 0 bases at J, with 13 bases between the two ends. Germline values: CDR1 SGHDT, CDR2 YYEEEE. CDR3 bases: TGTGCCAGCAGCTCAGGCGGTAGCAGCTCCTACGAGCAGTACTTC. Translated, it gives CASSSGGSSSYEQYF.